The 25 T cell receptor beta chains below come from one sample, sequenced in a study of blood T cell repertoires in COVID-19. Libraries were prepared by immunoSEQ multiplex PCR; TCRdb keeps only in-frame clonotypes and omits some of them. Of around 82,000 clones detected, approximately 85% appear once; the ten largest clones hold roughly 9.6%. Source material: peripheral blood. The receptors originated from a man aged 50-59 years with COVID-19, enrolled during active disease.

The rearrangement uses TRBV28 and TRBJ1-1, with unresolved D. This CDR3 has 13 amino acids. V lost 4 bases to trimming and J lost 8 bases, with 14 bases between them. CDR1 is MDHEN and CDR2 is SYDVKM in the germline V gene. CDR3 region: CASSSTAPREAFF. The CDR3, as DNA: TGTGCCAGCAGTTCCACCGCCCCCCGGGAAGCTTTCTTT. The variable domain in full, with the rest retrieved from reference TRBV28 and TRBJ1-1, is DVKVTQSSRYLVKRTGEKVFLECVQDMDHENMFWYRQDPGLGLRLIYFSYDVKMKEKGDIPEGYSVSREKKERFSLILESASTNQTSMYLCASSSTAPREAFFGQGTRLTVV.

The chain couples TRBV18 to TRBJ1-2; 8 positions agree with TRBD1. After removal of 6 bases from V and 2 bases from J, the junction contained 5 bases not matched to a gene. The CDR3 runs to 14 residues. Germline CDR1 is KGHSH and CDR2 is LQKENI. The CDR3 DNA follows: TGTGCCAGCTCCTATCGACAGGGGAACTATGGCTACACCTTC. Amino acid sequence: CASSYRQGNYGYTF.

The genes are TRBV12-5 and TRBJ2-1, with TRBD2 matching 7 bases. This CDR3 spans 17 amino acids. With 0 bases clipped from V and 8 bases from J, the junction kept 13 bases outside the gene matches. CDR1 is LGHNT and CDR2 is FRNRAP in the germline V gene. The CDR3 DNA is TGTGCTAGTGGTTTGGTACTGGAAGCGGGAAGGTTTCATGAGCAGTTCTTC. This codes for CASGLVLEAGRFHEQFF. Looking up the rest from reference TRBV12-5 and TRBJ2-1 gives the full variable domain: DARVTQTPRHKVTEMGQEVTMRCQPILGHNTVFWYRQTMMQGLELLAYFRNRAPLDDSGMPKDRFSAEMPDATLATLKIQPSEPRDSAVYFCASGLVLEAGRFHEQFFGPGTRLTVL.

The chain is built from TRBV6-6 and TRBJ1-2, with a weak D call TRBD1 (5 bases). The CDR3 runs 13 residues. V was shortened by 7 bases and J by 2 bases, with 11 bases between the two germline ends. Looked up from germline, CDR1 is MNHNY and CDR2 is SVGAGI (reference sequence). This CDR3 is CASKLDNNYGYTF. The CDR3 bases are TGTGCCAGCAAATTGGACAACAACTATGGCTACACCTTC.

This clone was seen once. The chain combines TRBV30 with TRBJ1-5; no reliable D call. V lost 5 bases, J lost 7 bases, and 12 bases lay in between. The CDR3 covers 12 residues. Germline V lookup: CDR1 GTSNPN, CDR2 SVGIG (reference sequence). In DNA form, the CDR3 reads TGTGCCTGGGGCCTCGGGTCCCAGCCCCAGCATTTT. This codes for CAWGLGSQPQHF.

The V and J genes are TRBV6-2 or TRBV6-3 and TRBJ1-1, with D possibly TRBD1 on 6 matching bases. Germline V lookup: CDR1 MNHEY, CDR2 SVGEGT. V was clipped by 0 bases and J by 5 bases, with 7 bases between them. The CDR3 has 13 amino acids. This chain's CDR3 is CASSYSGGTEAFF. In DNA, the CDR3 is TGTGCCAGCAGTTACTCAGGGGGAACTGAAGCTTTCTTT.

The rearrangement joins TRBV11-2 to TRBJ2-5; 13 bases are shared with TRBD2. Germline CDR1 SGHAT, CDR2 FQNNGV. The CDR3 has 15 amino acids. V was clipped by 0 bases and J by 5 bases; unmatched bases: 0. The CDR3 region is CASSLELAGGETQYF. The DNA of the CDR3 is TGTGCCAGCAGCTTAGAACTAGCGGGAGGGGAGACCCAGTACTTC.

The chain recombines TRBV19 with TRBJ1-5; possibly TRBD1 for D (5 bases). Trimming shortened V by 4 bases and J by 5 bases, and 15 bases separated the two germline ends. Per the germline V gene, CDR1 is LNHDA and CDR2 is SQIVND (reference sequence). The CDR3 covers 15 residues. The CDR3 bases are TGTGCCAGTAGTAGAACAGCCAAAGGGGATCAGCCCCAGCATTTT. Protein sequence: CASSRTAKGDQPQHF.

The rearrangement uses TRBV5-5 and TRBJ1-5; TRBD1 agrees at 7 bases. Germline lookup yields CDR1 SGHKS and CDR2 YYEKEE (reference sequence). The CDR3 is 16 amino acids. Unmatched junction bases numbered 11, after V lost 5 bases and J lost 3 bases. The DNA of the CDR3 is TGTGCCAGCAGTCGGGACAGTGGGGTAACCAATCAGCCCCAGCATTTT. This sequence encodes CASSRDSGVTNQPQHF. Combining the CDR3 with reference TRBV5-5 and TRBJ1-5 gives the whole variable domain DAGVTQSPTHLIKTRGQQVTLRCSPISGHKSVSWYQQVLGQGPQFIFQYYEKEERGRGNFPDRFSARQFPNYSSELNVNALLLGDSALYLCASSRDSGVTNQPQHFGDGTRLSIL.

A word on this clone: At one end, the junction sequence differs from germline, possibly due to a read error. The V call is TRBV7-7, the J call TRBJ2-1; possible D gene TRBD1, 5 bases. CDR3 size: 12 residues. Germline loops: CDR1 SSHAT, CDR2 FNYEAQ (reference sequence). This chain's CDR3 is CASSRRGNEQFF. The CDR3 bases are TGTGCTAGCAGCCGTAGGGGCAATGAGCAGTTCTTC.

The chain has TRBV7-3 and TRBJ1-1; D ambiguous. Germline CDR1 SGHTA, CDR2 FQGTGA. The CDR3 is made up of 14 amino acids. Trimming cost V 1 base and J 1 base, with 7 bases left between them. This chain's CDR3 is CASSLMAQNTEAFF. The CDR3, as DNA: TGTGCCAGCAGCTTAATGGCACAGAACACTGAAGCTTTCTTT.

This clone was found a few times. V usage is TRBV27 and J usage is TRBJ2-3, with 10 bases fitting TRBD2. The V and J ends lost 3 bases and 7 bases, in that order; junction bases with no gene match: 7. Per germline, CDR1 MNHEY and CDR2 SMNVEV (reference sequence). The CDR3 covers 15 residues. The CDR3, as DNA: TGTGCCAGCAGTTTGAGGCTAGCGGGAGTCAATACGCAGTATTTT. As protein: CASSLRLAGVNTQYF.

V usage is TRBV7-8 and J usage is TRBJ2-3, with 7 bases that match TRBD2. The CDR3 has 16 amino acids. The J segment lost 3 bases and the V segment lost 4 bases, leaving 10 bases of the junction unmatched. From germline, CDR1 is SGHVS and CDR2 FQNEAQ. CDR3 loop: CASSYVAGRKTDTQYF. In nucleotides, the CDR3 is TGTGCCAGCAGCTACGTCGCCGGGAGGAAAACAGATACGCAGTATTTT.

CDR3 DNA sequence: TGTGCCAGCAGCATCAGGGGACAAGGGGGCGGAAACACCATATATTTT. It codes for CASSIRGQGGGNTIYF. This chain uses TRBV7-2 with TRBJ1-3, with 7 bases identical to TRBD1. The germline V gene encodes CDR1 SGHTA and CDR2 FQGNSA. The CDR3 spans 16 residues. V lost 5 bases and J lost 4; bases outside the gene matches: 11.

The chain has TRBV7-6 and TRBJ2-2; 10 nucleotides agree with TRBD1. Unmatched junction bases numbered 3, after V lost 0 bases and J lost 5 bases. The CDR3 runs to 16 residues. Per the germline V gene, CDR1 is SGHVS and CDR2 is FNYEAQ. CDR3 amino acids: CASSLAGTGATGELFF. In nucleotides, the CDR3 is TGTGCCAGCAGCTTAGCAGGGACAGGGGCGACCGGGGAGCTGTTTTTT.

The gene calls are TRBV5-1 and TRBJ1-6; the D is unclear. CDR1 and CDR2 from the germline V gene are SGHRS and YFSETQ. V lost 4 bases and J 11 bases, leaving 16 bases between the germline ends. CDR3 size: 14 residues. CDR3 residues: CASSASVAGTPLHF. CDR3 DNA sequence: TGCGCCAGCAGCGCATCGGTCGCGGGCACACCCCTCCACTTT.

The rearrangement links TRBV5-6 to TRBJ2-2; TRBD2 matches at 8 bases. CDR3 length: 15 amino acids. V shed 5 bases and J 3 bases; nucleotides not matched to a gene: 6. Germline CDR1 and CDR2: SGHDT and YYEEEE. CDR3 residues: CASRSREGDTGELFF. CDR3 nucleotide sequence: TGTGCCAGCAGATCCCGGGAGGGGGACACCGGGGAGCTGTTTTTT. The entire variable domain, with the rest obtained from reference TRBV5-6 and TRBJ2-2, is as follows: DAGVTQSPTHLIKTRGQQVTLRCSPKSGHDTVSWYQQALGQGPQFIFQYYEEEERQRGNFPDRFSGHQFPNYSSELNVNALLLGDSALYLCASRSREGDTGELFFGEGSRLTVL.

This sequence joins TRBV3-1 (or the pseudogene TRBV3-2) and TRBJ2-4, with D perhaps TRBD2 (6 bases). Germline V gene data show CDR1 as LGHDT and CDR2 as YNNKEL (reference sequence). The CDR3 is 15 amino acids. V was shortened by 3 bases and J by 3 bases, with 12 bases between the two germline ends. This CDR3 is CASSHTLGGKNIQYF. The CDR3 nucleotides read TGTGCCAGCAGCCACACCTTGGGAGGCAAAAACATTCAGTACTTC.

V usage is TRBV6-1 and J usage is TRBJ2-1; a weak D match, TRBD1 (5 bases). The CDR3 contains 13 residues. Trimming shortened V by 0 bases and J by 16 bases, and 16 bases separated the two germline ends. CDR1 is MNHNS, CDR2 SASEGT, per germline. Here the CDR3 DNA reads TGTGCCAGCAGTGAAGCGGGCAGGGTAACCGGTTTCTTC. Translated: CASSEAGRVTGFF.

The V call is TRBV2, the J call TRBJ2-2, with a weak D call TRBD2 (7 bases). Germline lookup yields CDR1 SNHLY and CDR2 FYNNEI. This CDR3 spans 18 amino acids. Trimming took off 7 bases at V and 3 bases at J, with 24 bases between the two ends. CDR3 residues: CASKQGGFISAYTGELFF. As DNA, the CDR3 is TGTGCCAGCAAACAGGGAGGGTTTATTTCTGCCTACACCGGGGAGCTGTTTTTT.

The chain has TRBV24-1 and TRBJ2-2; TRBD2 aligns across 13 bases. The CDR3 is 17 amino acids. With V trimmed by 8 bases and J by 2 bases, 7 bases remained unmatched. Germline V lookup: CDR1 KGHDR, CDR2 SFDVKD. The CDR3 DNA reads TGTGCCACCAAACACGGGACTAGCGGGGTAAACACCGGGGAGCTGTTTTTT. This codes for CATKHGTSGVNTGELFF.

This clone has more than one count but fewer than ten. V gene TRBV10-3 combines with J gene TRBJ1-5; maybe TRBD1 (6 bases). Germline CDR1 reads ENHRY; CDR2 reads SYGVKD. This CDR3 is built from 15 residues. V shed 4 bases and J shed 0 bases, with 10 bases lying between them. The CDR3 DNA reads TGTGCCATCAGTGGACAGGAATATAGCAATCAGCCCCAGCATTTT. It encodes CAISGQEYSNQPQHF.

The count of this clone is one. The V and J genes are TRBV14 and TRBJ2-1, with 11 bases identical to TRBD2. This CDR3 is 16 amino acids long. Trimming at V came to 4 bases and at J to 4 bases, leaving 6 bases not matched to a gene. Germline V gene sequence: CDR1 SGHDN, CDR2 FVKESK. The chain's CDR3 is CASSPLGLAGYNEQFF. CDR3 bases: TGTGCCAGCAGCCCCCTAGGACTAGCGGGTTACAATGAGCAGTTCTTC.

This chain joins TRBV3-1 (or the pseudogene TRBV3-2) and TRBJ2-7; D remains unclear. Germline loops: CDR1 LGHDT, CDR2 YNNKEL (reference sequence). CDR3 length: 12 residues. The V end lost 2 bases, the J end lost 7 bases, and 9 bases lay between the germline ends. In nucleotides, the CDR3 is TGTGCCAGCAGCCAACGCGTGGAGGAGCAGTACTTC. Residues: CASSQRVEEQYF.

J is TRBJ2-6 and V is TRBV11-2, with 11 bases matching TRBD1. V shed 5 bases and J 2 bases; nucleotides not matched to a gene: 8. This CDR3 has 18 residues. Germline V CDR1 and CDR2: SGHAT, FQNNGV. CDR3 residues: CASSPGGQGATGANVLTF. The CDR3 DNA reads as TGTGCCAGCAGCCCAGGCGGACAGGGGGCGACTGGGGCCAACGTCCTGACTTTC.